This TCR beta chain was recovered during a study of blood T cell repertoires in COVID-19 (dated by TCRdb to 2018 to 2020). About the study as a whole: Samples from collaborators originated in the United States, Italy and Spain and spanned both the acute and convalescent phases of COVID-19. The repertoires were released in a freely available public database intended as a resource for research on the immune response to SARS-CoV-2. A de-identified subject ID, COVID-19 status, age in years and sex were almost always included in the sample metadata. The material from the prospective study consisted of cDNA or gDNA derived from T cells, B-cell-depleted T cells, or PBMCs. Where available, HLA class I and class II types were obtained from metadata supplied by the sample provider rather than from assay-based typing. The dataset comprised deeply sampled blood TCRbeta repertoires from subjects exposed to, actively infected with, or recovered from COVID-19. The samples were drawn from two sources: the first 160 participants of the ongoing ImmuneRACE study, and about 1,300 subjects contributed by 6 global collaborators.

Via the germline V gene, CDR1 is SGHRS and CDR2 YFSETQ. The CDR3 runs 15 amino acids, cysteine and phenylalanine included. Here the CDR3 DNA is all that survives: 45 bases in frame from base 1. V ends up 2 bases short and J 4 bases short, with an unmatched junction base count of 7. The paper as a whole reports these results and caveats: The amount of clinical and demographic metadata varied by source and participant and was provided uncurated.

TCRbeta CDR3 regions were amplified from genomic DNA by means of the immunoSEQ Assay, a bias-controlled multiplex PCR. On the authors' methods: Within the assay, amplification of reference gene primers was used to estimate how many nucleated cells each sample contained. Sequence reads were collapsed and filtered to measure the absolute abundance of every unique TCRbeta CDR3 rearrangement. For each sample, productive Simpson clonality was calculated as the square root of Simpson's diversity index over productive rearrangements. The clones in this table, taken by TCRdb from immuneACCESS, are in-frame only. Not every clone is retained; where verified, under half of the shortfall comes from an unresolved V gene, and the cause of the rest is unknown. V and J calls and clone size are as listed in that table; D and trimming were resolved from the DNA. This sample comprises under 300,000 clones, 87% of them detected only once. Roughly 7% of the sample comes from the top ten.

About this clone: No antigen is known for it. No quality values exist for individual bases; no much larger clone is one base distant.

Samples from volunteer blood donors who had recovered from COVID-19 were contributed by a second Seattle source. The collaborating institutions used their own protocols to collect whole blood in K2EDTA tubes. Collaborator samples were shipped for TCRbeta analysis as frozen whole blood, isolated PBMCs, or DNA extracted from either sample type. Here the chain combines TRBV5-1 and TRBJ1-1; 8 central bases correspond to TRBD1. This sequence originates from a man between 60 and 75 years old who had recovered from COVID-19. The sequencing sample was made of peripheral blood. The CDR3 has the sequence CASSFYRGEITEAFF. The bases read TGCGCCAGCAGCTTTTACAGGGGGGAAATCACTGAAGCTTTCTTT.